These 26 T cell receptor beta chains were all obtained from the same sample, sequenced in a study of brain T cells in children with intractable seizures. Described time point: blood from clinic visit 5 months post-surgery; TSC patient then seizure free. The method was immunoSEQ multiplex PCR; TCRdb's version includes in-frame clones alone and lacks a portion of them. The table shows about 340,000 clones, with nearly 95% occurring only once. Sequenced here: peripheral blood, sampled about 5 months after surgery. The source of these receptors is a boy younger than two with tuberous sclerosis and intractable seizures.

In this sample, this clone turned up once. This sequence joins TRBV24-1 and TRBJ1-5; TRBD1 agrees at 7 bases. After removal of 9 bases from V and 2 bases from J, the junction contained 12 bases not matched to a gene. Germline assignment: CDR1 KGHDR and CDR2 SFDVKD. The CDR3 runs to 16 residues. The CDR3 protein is CATSAAYGTGNQPQHF. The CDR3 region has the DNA TGTGCCACCTCCGCAGCATATGGGACAGGCAATCAGCCCCAGCATTTT.

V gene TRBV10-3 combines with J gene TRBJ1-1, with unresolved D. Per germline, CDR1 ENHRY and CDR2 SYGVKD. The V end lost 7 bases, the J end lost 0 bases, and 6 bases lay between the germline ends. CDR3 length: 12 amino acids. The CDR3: CAIKALNTEAFF. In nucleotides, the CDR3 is TGTGCCATCAAGGCCTTGAACACTGAAGCTTTCTTT.

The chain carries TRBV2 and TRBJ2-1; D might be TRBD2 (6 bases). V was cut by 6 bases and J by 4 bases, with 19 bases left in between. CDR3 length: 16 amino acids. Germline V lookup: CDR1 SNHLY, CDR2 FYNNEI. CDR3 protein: CASRAQDTRGYNEQFF. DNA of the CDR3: TGTGCCAGCAGAGCCCAGGACACTCGGGGGTACAATGAGCAGTTCTTC.

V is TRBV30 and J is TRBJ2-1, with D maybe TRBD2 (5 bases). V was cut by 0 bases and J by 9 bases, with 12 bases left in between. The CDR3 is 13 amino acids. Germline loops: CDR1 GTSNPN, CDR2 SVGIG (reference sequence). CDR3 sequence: CAWSVVSGGEQFF. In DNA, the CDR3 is TGTGCCTGGAGTGTAGTTAGTGGAGGTGAGCAGTTCTTC.

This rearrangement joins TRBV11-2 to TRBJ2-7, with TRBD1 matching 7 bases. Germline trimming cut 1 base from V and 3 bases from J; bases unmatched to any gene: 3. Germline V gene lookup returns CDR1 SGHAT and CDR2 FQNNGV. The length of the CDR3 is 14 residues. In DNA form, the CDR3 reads TGTGCCAGCAGCTTAGTGGGACAGAGCTACGAGCAGTACTTC. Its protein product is CASSLVGQSYEQYF.

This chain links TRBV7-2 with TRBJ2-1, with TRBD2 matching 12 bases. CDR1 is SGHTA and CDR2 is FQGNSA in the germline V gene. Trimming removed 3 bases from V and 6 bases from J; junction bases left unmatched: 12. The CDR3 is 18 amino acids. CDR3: CASSFPLRTSGNSNEQFF. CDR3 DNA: TGTGCCAGCAGCTTCCCCCTAAGGACTAGCGGGAACAGCAATGAGCAGTTCTTC.

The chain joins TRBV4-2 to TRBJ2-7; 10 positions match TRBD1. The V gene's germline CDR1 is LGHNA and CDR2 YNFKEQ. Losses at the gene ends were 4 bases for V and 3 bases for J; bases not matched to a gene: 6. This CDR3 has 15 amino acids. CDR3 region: CASSPYGTGVYEQYF. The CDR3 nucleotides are TGTGCCAGCAGCCCCTATGGGACAGGGGTCTACGAGCAGTACTTC.

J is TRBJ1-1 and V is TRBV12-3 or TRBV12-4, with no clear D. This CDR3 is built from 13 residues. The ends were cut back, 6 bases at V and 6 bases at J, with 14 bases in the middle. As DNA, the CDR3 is TGTGCCAGCAGCAAGACGGACTTCGCTGAAGCTTTCTTT. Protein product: CASSKTDFAEAFF.

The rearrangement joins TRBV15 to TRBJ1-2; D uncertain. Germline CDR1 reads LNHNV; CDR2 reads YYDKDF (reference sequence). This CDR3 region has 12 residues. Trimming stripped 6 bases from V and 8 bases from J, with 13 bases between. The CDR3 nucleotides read TGTGCCACCAGGGACTTAGTTGTCGGCTACACCTTC. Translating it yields CATRDLVVGYTF.

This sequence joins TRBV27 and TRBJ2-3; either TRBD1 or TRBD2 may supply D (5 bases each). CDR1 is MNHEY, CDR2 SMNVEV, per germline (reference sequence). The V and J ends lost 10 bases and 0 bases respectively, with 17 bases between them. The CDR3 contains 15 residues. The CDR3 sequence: CATRTLRTSTDTQYF. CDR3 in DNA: TGTGCCACCAGGACACTGAGGACTAGCACAGATACGCAGTATTTT.

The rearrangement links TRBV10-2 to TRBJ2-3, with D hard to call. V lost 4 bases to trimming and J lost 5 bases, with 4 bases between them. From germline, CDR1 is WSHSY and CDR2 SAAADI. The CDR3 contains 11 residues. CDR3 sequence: CASSGQDTQYF. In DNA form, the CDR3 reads TGCGCCAGCAGTGGTCAAGATACGCAGTATTTT.

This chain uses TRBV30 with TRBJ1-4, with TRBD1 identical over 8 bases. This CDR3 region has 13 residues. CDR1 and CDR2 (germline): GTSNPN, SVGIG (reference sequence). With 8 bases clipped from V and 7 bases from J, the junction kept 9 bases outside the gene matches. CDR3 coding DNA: TGTGCCGTAGACAGGGGCGAAAGTGAAAAACTGTTTTTT. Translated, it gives CAVDRGESEKLFF.

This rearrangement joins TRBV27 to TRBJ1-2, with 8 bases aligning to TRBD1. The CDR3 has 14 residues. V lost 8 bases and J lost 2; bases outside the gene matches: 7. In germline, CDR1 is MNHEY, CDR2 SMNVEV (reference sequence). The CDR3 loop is CASGYRGTNYGYTF. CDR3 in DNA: TGTGCCAGCGGTTACAGGGGGACCAACTATGGCTACACCTTC.

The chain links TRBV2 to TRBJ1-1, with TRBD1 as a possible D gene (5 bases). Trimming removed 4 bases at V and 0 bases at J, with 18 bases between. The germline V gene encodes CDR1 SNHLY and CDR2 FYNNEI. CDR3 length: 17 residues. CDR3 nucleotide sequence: TGTGCCAGCAGTGGGCCCAGGGAAGTTGTGGTGAACACTGAAGCTTTCTTT. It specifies CASSGPREVVVNTEAFF.

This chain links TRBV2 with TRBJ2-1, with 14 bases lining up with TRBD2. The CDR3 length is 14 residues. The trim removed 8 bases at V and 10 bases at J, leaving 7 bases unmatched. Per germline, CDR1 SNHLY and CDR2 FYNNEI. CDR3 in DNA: TGTGCCAGCCTGGGACTAGCGGGAGAGGTCGAGCAGTTCTTC. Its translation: CASLGLAGEVEQFF.

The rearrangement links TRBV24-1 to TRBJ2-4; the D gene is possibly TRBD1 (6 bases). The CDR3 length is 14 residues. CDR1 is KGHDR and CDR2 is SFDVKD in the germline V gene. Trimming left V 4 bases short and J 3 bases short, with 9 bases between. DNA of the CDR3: TGTGCCACCAGTGACCGGACAGTCAAAAACATTCAGTACTTC. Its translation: CATSDRTVKNIQYF.

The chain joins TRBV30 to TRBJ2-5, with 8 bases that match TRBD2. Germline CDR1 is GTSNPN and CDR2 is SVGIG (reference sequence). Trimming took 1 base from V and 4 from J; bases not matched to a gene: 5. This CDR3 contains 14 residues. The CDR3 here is CAWSGASGRETQYF. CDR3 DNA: TGTGCCTGGAGTGGGGCTAGCGGGCGAGAGACCCAGTACTTC.

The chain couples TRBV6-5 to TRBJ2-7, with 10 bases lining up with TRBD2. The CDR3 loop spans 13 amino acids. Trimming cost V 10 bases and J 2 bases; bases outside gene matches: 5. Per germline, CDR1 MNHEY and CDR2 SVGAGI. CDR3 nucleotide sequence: TGTGCCACCCGGACTAGCGGTCCCTACGAGCAGTACTTC. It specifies CATRTSGPYEQYF.

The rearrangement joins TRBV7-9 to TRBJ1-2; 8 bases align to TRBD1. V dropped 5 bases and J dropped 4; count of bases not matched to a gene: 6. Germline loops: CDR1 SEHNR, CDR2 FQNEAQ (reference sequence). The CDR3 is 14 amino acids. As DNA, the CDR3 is TGTGCCAGCAGCCCAACAGGGGGTTTCTATGGCTACACCTTC. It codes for CASSPTGGFYGYTF.

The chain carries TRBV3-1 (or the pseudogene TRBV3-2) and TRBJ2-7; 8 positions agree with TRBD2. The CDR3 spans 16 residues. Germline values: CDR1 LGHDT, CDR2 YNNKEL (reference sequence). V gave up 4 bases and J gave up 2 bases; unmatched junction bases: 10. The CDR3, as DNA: TGTGCCAGCAGCCCTCTGGGGGTAGCGGGAACCTACGAGCAGTACTTC. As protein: CASSPLGVAGTYEQYF.

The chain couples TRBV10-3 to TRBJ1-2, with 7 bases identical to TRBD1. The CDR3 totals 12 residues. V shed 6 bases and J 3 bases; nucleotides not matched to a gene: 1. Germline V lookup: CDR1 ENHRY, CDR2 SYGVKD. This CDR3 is CAISTGDYGYTF. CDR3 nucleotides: TGTGCCATCAGCACAGGGGACTATGGCTACACCTTC.

CDR3 protein: CASEGYRRGPNTEAFF. In DNA form, the CDR3 reads TGTGCCAGCGAAGGGTACCGCAGGGGGCCGAACACTGAAGCTTTCTTT. This chain uses TRBV28 with TRBJ1-1, with 8 positions matching TRBD1. This CDR3 has 16 residues. V shed 8 bases and J 1 base; nucleotides not matched to a gene: 12. Germline V gene lookup returns CDR1 MDHEN and CDR2 SYDVKM.

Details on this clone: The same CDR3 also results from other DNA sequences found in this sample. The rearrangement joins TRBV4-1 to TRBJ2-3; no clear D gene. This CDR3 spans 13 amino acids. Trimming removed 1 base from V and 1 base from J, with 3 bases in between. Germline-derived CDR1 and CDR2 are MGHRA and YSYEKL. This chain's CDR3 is CASSQVGTDTQYF. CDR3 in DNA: TGCGCCAGCAGCCAAGTCGGCACAGATACGCAGTATTTT.

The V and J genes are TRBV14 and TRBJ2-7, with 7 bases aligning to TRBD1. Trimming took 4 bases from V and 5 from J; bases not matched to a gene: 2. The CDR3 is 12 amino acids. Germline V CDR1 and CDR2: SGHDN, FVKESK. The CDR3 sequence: CASSPTGDEQYF. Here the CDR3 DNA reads TGTGCCAGCAGCCCAACAGGGGACGAGCAGTACTTC.

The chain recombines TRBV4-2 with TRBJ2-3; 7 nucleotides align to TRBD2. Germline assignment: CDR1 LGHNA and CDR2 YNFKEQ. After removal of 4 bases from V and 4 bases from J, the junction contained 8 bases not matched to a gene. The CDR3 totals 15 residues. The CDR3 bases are TGTGCCAGCAGCCGGAATCTAGCGGAATCAGATACGCAGTATTTT. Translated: CASSRNLAESDTQYF.

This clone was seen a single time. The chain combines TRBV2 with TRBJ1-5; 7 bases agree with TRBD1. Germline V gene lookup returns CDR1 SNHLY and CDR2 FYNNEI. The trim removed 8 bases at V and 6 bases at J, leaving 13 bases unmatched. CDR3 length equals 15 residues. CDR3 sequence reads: CASRPLTGIGQPQHF. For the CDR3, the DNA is TGTGCCAGCCGTCCCCTGACAGGGATCGGTCAGCCCCAGCATTTT.